One and the same sample provided the 8 T cell receptor beta chains below, sequenced in a study of read filtering for tumor transcriptome and immune sequencing. The library was built from roughly 400 ng RNA with molecular barcoded adaptors for alpha/delta and beta/gamma chains. TCRdb re-called the reads with MiXCR, one entry per CDR3 protein. The data show 35,000 to 40,000 distinct CDR3 sequences, roughly 15% seen once. The sequenced sample was a population of CD138-negative cells sorted from bone marrow. These receptors originate from a donor at least 40 years old with multiple myeloma.

This clonotype came up many times. The CDR3 sequence is CATSSKLVAKNIQYF. The CDR3 coding sequence is TGTGCCACCAGCAGCAAACTGGTAGCCAAAAACATTCAGTACTTC. The rearrangement joins TRBV15 to TRBJ2-4; D remains ambiguous. V lost 3 bases to trimming and J lost 0 bases, with 9 bases between them. The CDR3 sequence is 15 residues long. Germline V gene lookup returns CDR1 LNHNV and CDR2 YYDKDF (reference sequence).

At least ten counts were recorded for this clonotype. This chain uses TRBV20-1 with TRBJ1-1; D remains unclear. Trimming pared 6 bases from V and 10 bases from J, leaving 12 bases between. This CDR3 region has 10 residues. Germline lookup yields CDR1 DFQATT and CDR2 SNEGSKA (reference sequence). CDR3 sequence: CSAQSSGAFF. CDR3 DNA: TGCAGTGCACAGAGCTCAGGAGCTTTCTTT.

This clonotype was counted ten times or more. J is TRBJ2-1 and V is TRBV5-1; TRBD2 agrees at 10 bases. CDR1 and CDR2 from the germline V gene are SGHRS and YFSETQ. V was clipped by 4 bases and J by 6 bases; unmatched bases: 4. The CDR3 is made up of 14 amino acids. CDR3 coding DNA: TGCGCCAGCAGCCCGGGACTAGCGTTCAATGAGCAGTTCTTC. Translation: CASSPGLAFNEQFF.

This clonotype was observed a handful of times. The chain has TRBV7-9 and TRBJ2-1, with 10 bases lining up with TRBD2. The germline V gene encodes CDR1 SEHNR and CDR2 FQNEAQ (reference sequence). This CDR3 region has 15 residues. J gave up 7 bases and V 5 bases, and 8 bases lay outside the gene matches. The CDR3 is CASSLGLAVGNEQFF. CDR3 sequence (DNA): TGTGCCAGCAGCCTAGGACTAGCGGTAGGGAATGAGCAGTTCTTC.

This clonotype appeared many times. The rearrangement uses TRBV29-1 and TRBJ2-3; D gene unclear. Between the trimmed V and J ends, which lost 7 bases and 1 base, there was a span of 9 bases. The CDR3 has 12 residues. In germline, CDR1 is SQVTM, CDR2 ANQGSEA. The CDR3 sequence is CSGKTGTDTQYF. Here the CDR3 DNA reads TGCAGCGGTAAGACGGGCACAGATACGCAGTATTTT.

Notes on this clonotype: A read error is likely here: a far larger clone is one base away. The J gene is TRBJ1-1, the V gene TRBV11-2, with 9 bases identical to TRBD1. Germline V gene sequence: CDR1 SGHAT, CDR2 FQNNGV. This CDR3 spans 15 amino acids. CDR3 loop: CASSRDREGNTEALF. The DNA of the CDR3 is TGTGCCAGCAGCAGGGACAGGGAGGGCAACACTGAAGCTCTCTTT.

This clonotype was seen only a few times. This rearrangement joins TRBV20-1 to TRBJ1-3, with 9 bases aligning to TRBD1. Germline loops: CDR1 DFQATT, CDR2 SNEGSKA (reference sequence). The trim removed 1 base at V and 3 bases at J, leaving 4 bases unmatched. CDR3 length: 15 amino acids. The CDR3 loop reads CSARGTGAGGNTIYF. Here the CDR3 DNA reads TGCAGTGCTAGAGGGACAGGGGCGGGTGGAAACACCATATATTTT.

Ten or more counts support this clonotype. The CDR3 ends on some other residue instead of the conserved phenylalanine or tryptophan, so this is likely a read error. The chain is built from TRBV3-1 and TRBJ1-1, with D unclear. Germline CDR1 is LGHDT and CDR2 is YNNKEL (reference sequence). V was clipped by 3 bases and J by 5 bases, with 16 bases between them. The CDR3 runs to 15 residues. DNA of the CDR3: TGTGCCAGCAGCCAGAGCCCGCTTGTTGGGACTGAAGCTTTCTAT. It encodes CASSQSPLVGTEAFY.